This is a list of T cell receptor beta chains from one sample in a study of regulatory T cells in long-lasting Graves disease. From the multiplex PCR reads, TCRdb called clonotypes with MiXCR, one entry per CDR3 protein. The sample includes roughly 500,000 distinct CDR3 sequences, around 13% seen only once; the top ten take about a sixth. The data also belong to a second study, concerning T cells in Graves' hyperthyroidism and ophthalmopathy.

The material was peripheral blood mononuclear cells (PBMCs), obtained at new diagnosis, from a patient treated with antithyroid drugs. The receptor source for this set is a woman aged 45-65 years with Graves disease. Each CDR3 is given with its conserved first and last residue.

V	J	CDR3
TRBV6-1	TRBJ2-2	CASSGRAGGAQVAGTGELFF
TRBV6-5	TRBJ2-7	CASSYSGLAYEQYF
TRBV5-8	TRBJ1-5	CASSLQDRALGPQHF
TRBV2	TRBJ2-7	CASSIEGLAGSYEQYF
TRBV11-2	TRBJ1-1	CASSPGLTGDTEAFF
TRBV5-1	TRBJ2-1	CASRTTAWDEQFF
TRBV29-1	TRBJ1-4	CSVDGQGAFRIF
TRBV19	TRBJ2-2	CASSIRTSGRAVGGELFF
TRBV5-1	TRBJ1-6	CASSLATTGNSPLHF
TRBV19	TRBJ2-1	CASSIVDSSYNEQFF
TRBV5-1	TRBJ2-7	CASSLGTGIAYEQYF
TRBV2	TRBJ1-4	CASRQDSNEKLFF
TRBV30	TRBJ1-5	CAWSGTDNQPQHF
TRBV28	TRBJ1-1	CASSLGTGDYTEAFF
TRBV3-1	TRBJ2-7	CASSTGTSGALEQYF
TRBV20-1	TRBJ2-3	CSAHPTDTQYF
TRBV6-1	TRBJ1-3	CASSKGFSGNTIYF
TRBV6-2/TRBV6-3	TRBJ1-5	CASSSSVPGQGNRPQHF
TRBV10-3	TRBJ2-3	CAISPLAGGPPAATDTQYF
TRBV12-3/TRBV12-4	TRBJ2-1	CASSFRTSGSNEQFF
TRBV6-2/TRBV6-3	TRBJ1-5	CASSYSSRNNQPQHF
TRBV20-1	TRBJ2-1	CSARDSGTNEQFF
TRBV5-6	TRBJ2-2	CASSFWTGRVTGELFF
TRBV7-6	TRBJ2-5	CASSFAWGGQETQYF
TRBV5-1	TRBJ2-4	CASSLNRERVRTSGRISIQYF
TRBV3-1	TRBJ1-6	CARSQDGGSPLHF